Each of the 7 T cell receptor beta chains below was sequenced from the same sample in a study of T cell repertoires in cytomegalovirus infection. These receptors are not linked to any known antigen. TCRdb independently ran MiXCR on the reads; one entry per CDR3 protein. The sample carries about 180,000 distinct CDR3 sequences, about 20% recorded once. This sample comprised CD8+ T cells from cultured PBMCs, obtained from culture after CMV antigen stimulation. Receptor source: a human donor in good health (CMV status not recorded). Some clones in this sample may be carry-over from other donors' samples.

This clonotype was seen more than once but under ten times. The V gene is TRBV7-2, the J gene TRBJ1-1; D perhaps matches TRBD1 (5 bases). The CDR3 has 14 residues. Trimming left V 7 bases short and J 1 base short, with 13 bases between. The germline CDR1 and CDR2 sequences are SGHTA and FQGNSA. CDR3 DNA: TGTGCCAGCACCTCGTGGGGGGGGAACACTGAAGCTTTCTTT. Translating gives CASTSWGGNTEAFF.

This chain joins TRBV7-2 and TRBJ1-5; D gene unclear. The CDR3 loop spans 13 amino acids. Looked up from germline, CDR1 is SGHTA and CDR2 is FQGNSA. The V and J ends lost 5 bases and 4 bases respectively, with 9 bases between them. DNA of the CDR3: TGTGCCAGCAGCCTCGAGAGTAATCAGCCCCAGCATTTT. Translation: CASSLESNQPQHF. The variable domain in full, completed from reference TRBV7-2 and TRBJ1-5, reads GAGVSQSPSNKVTEKGKDVELRCDPISGHTALYWYRQSLGQGLEFLIYFQGNSAPDKSGLPSDRFSAERTGGSVSTLTIQRTQQEDSAVYLCASSLESNQPQHFGDGTRLSIL.

This clonotype was detected only a few times. The chain combines TRBV7-2 with TRBJ1-6; D is undetermined. Trimming took 5 bases from V and 3 from J, leaving 23 bases between them. CDR1 is SGHTA and CDR2 is FQGNSA in the germline V gene. This CDR3 contains 19 residues. The CDR3 reads CASSKTFPGRDIYNSPLHF. CDR3 bases: TGTGCCAGCAGCAAAACCTTTCCGGGCCGCGATATCTATAATTCACCCCTCCACTTT.

This clonotype was found a few times. J is TRBJ1-1 and V is TRBV11-3; D remains unclear. The CDR3 runs to 13 residues. Trimming took off 0 bases at V and 4 bases at J, with 6 bases between the two ends. The germline gives CDR1 SGHNT, CDR2 YENEEA. This chain's CDR3 is CASSLEWGTEAFF. For the CDR3, the DNA is TGTGCCAGCAGCTTAGAATGGGGCACTGAAGCTTTCTTT.

This clonotype was seen a few times. The chain combines TRBV30 with TRBJ1-6; D gene ambiguous. Germline CDR1 is GTSNPN and CDR2 is SVGIG (reference sequence). The CDR3 extends over 13 amino acids. Trimming pared 4 bases from V and 11 bases from J, leaving 15 bases between. CDR3 bases: TGTGCCTGGAACGGGGATATGGAAACACCCCTCCACTTT. It codes for CAWNGDMETPLHF.

This clonotype was seen more than once but under ten times. The CDR3 DNA reads as TGTGCCAGCAGCTTTGGGGGTCCCTATAACAGGGTATCGAAAGGCAATCAGCCCCAGCATTTT. It specifies CASSFGGPYNRVSKGNQPQHF. The genes are TRBV5-5 and TRBJ1-5; perhaps TRBD1 as D (6 bases). The CDR3 loop spans 21 amino acids. Germline V gene sequence: CDR1 SGHKS, CDR2 YYEKEE (reference sequence). V was pared by 2 bases and J by 2 bases, with 29 bases between. Combining the CDR3 with reference TRBV5-5 and TRBJ1-5 gives the whole variable domain DAGVTQSPTHLIKTRGQQVTLRCSPISGHKSVSWYQQVLGQGPQFIFQYYEKEERGRGNFPDRFSARQFPNYSSELNVNALLLGDSALYLCASSFGGPYNRVSKGNQPQHFGDGTRLSIL.

This clonotype was observed a few times. The CDR3 DNA reads as TGTGCCAGCAGTTTAAGACAGGGACGGATCAACGAGCAGTACTTC. Amino acids: CASSLRQGRINEQYF. V and J are TRBV27 and TRBJ2-7; 7 nucleotides agree with TRBD1. Germline CDR1 and CDR2: MNHEY and SMNVEV (reference sequence). V lost 2 bases, J lost 5 bases, and 9 bases stayed unmatched. The CDR3 runs 15 residues.